This T cell receptor (beta chain) is from a study of T cell repertoires in ileal Crohn's disease. Study-wide results and caveats: The median delay to postoperative endoscopy was around 6.4 months.

Sequencing used immunoSEQ multiplex PCR; TCRdb keeps in-frame clones, though not all of them. The repertoire has 13,000 or so clones, more than 80% of them found once; the top ten carry roughly 18%. Trimming removed 4 bases at V and 5 bases at J, with 11 bases between. CDR1 and CDR2 from the germline V gene are MRHNA and SNTAGT. The CDR3 sequence is 13 residues long. Turning to this clone: What it binds is not known.

Documented time point: neoterminal ileum biopsy at postoperative endoscopy, about 6 months after surgery. Sequencing input: ileal tissue. The sequence was obtained from an adult with Crohn's disease. The chain carries TRBV6-4 and TRBJ2-5; D perhaps matches TRBD2 (5 bases). For the CDR3, the DNA is TGTGCCAGCAGTGTGGAGAGAGGGGAGACCCAGTACTTC. Translation gives CASSVERGETQYF.